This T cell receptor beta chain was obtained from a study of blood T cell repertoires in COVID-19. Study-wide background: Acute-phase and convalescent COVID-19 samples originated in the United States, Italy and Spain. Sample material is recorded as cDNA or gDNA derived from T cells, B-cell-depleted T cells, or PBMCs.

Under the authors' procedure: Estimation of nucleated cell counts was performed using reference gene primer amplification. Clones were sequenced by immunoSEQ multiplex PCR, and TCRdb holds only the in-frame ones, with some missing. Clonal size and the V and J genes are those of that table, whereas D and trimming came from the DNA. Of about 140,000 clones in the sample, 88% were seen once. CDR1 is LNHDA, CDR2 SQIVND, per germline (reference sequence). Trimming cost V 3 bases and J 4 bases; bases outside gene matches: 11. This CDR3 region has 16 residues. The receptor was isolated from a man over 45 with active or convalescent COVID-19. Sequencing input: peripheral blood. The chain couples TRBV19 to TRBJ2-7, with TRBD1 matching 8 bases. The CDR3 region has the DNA TGTGCCAGTAGTATCGGAGGGGGACAGGACAAATACGAGCAGTACTTC. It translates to CASSIGGGQDKYEQYF.